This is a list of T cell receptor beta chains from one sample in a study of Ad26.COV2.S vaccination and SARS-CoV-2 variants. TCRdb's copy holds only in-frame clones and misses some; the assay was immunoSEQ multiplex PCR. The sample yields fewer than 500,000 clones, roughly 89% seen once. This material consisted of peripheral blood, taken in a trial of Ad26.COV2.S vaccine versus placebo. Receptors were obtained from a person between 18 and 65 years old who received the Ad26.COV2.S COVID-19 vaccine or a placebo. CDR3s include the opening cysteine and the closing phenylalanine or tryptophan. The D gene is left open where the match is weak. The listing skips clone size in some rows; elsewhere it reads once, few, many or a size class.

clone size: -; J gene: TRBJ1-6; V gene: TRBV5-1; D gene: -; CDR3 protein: CASRSGTLDSPLHF; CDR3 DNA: TGCGCCAGCAGATCCGGGACCCTGGATTCACCCCTCCACTTT
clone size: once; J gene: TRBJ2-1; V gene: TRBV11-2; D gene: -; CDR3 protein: CASSLSYTGFGDNEQFF; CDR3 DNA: TGTGCCAGCAGCTTAAGTTACACGGGATTCGGCGACAATGAGCAGTTCTTC
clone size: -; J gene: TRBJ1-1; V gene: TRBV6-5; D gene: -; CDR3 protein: CASSYMGGTEAFF; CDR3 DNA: TGTGCCAGCAGTTACATGGGTGGGACTGAAGCTTTCTTT
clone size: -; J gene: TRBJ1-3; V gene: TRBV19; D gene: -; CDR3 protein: CASKDIWLGGNTIYF; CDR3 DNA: TGTGCCAGTAAAGACATCTGGCTTGGTGGAAACACCATATATTTT
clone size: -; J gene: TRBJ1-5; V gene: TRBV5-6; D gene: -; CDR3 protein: CASSLATGQPQHF; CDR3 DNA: TGTGCCAGCAGCTTGGCCACGGGTCAGCCCCAGCATTTT
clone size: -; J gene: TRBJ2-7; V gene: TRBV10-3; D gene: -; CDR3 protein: CAISESAGKYPFEQYF; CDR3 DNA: TGTGCCATCAGTGAGTCTGCAGGGAAATACCCTTTCGAGCAGTACTTC
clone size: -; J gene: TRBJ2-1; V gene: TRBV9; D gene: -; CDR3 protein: CASSEAGGYNEQFF; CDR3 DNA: TGTGCCAGCAGCGAGGCAGGCGGGTACAATGAGCAGTTCTTC
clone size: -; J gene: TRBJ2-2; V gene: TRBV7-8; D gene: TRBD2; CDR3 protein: CASSSETSGGTNTGELFF; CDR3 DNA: TGTGCCAGCAGCTCCGAGACTAGCGGGGGGACGAACACCGGGGAGCTGTTTTTT
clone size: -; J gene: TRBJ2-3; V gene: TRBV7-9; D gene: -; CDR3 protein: CASSSTDTQYF; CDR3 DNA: TGTGCCAGCAGCTCTACAGATACGCAGTATTTT
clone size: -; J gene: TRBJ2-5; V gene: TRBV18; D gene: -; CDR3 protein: CASSPIDGGETQYF; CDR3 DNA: TGTGCCAGCTCACCCATTGACGGGGGAGAGACCCAGTACTTC
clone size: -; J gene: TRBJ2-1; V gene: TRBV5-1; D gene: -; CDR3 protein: CASSLGTNNEQFF; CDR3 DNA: TGCGCCAGCAGCTTGGGGACCAACAATGAGCAGTTCTTC
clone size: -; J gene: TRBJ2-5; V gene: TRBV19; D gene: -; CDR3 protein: CASSLSRSRETQYF; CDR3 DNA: TGTGCCAGTAGCCTATCGCGTTCCCGAGAGACCCAGTACTTC
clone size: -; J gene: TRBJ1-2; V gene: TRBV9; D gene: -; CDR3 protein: CASSVVEGPHYGYTF; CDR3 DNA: TGTGCCAGCAGCGTAGTTGAAGGACCGCACTATGGCTACACCTTC
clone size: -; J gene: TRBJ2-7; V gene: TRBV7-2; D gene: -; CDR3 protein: CASSLDVRGKQYF; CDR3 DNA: TGTGCCAGCAGCTTAGATGTCAGGGGCAAGCAGTACTTC
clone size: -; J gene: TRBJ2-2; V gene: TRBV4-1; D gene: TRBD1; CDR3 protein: CASSQAWDRSTGELFF; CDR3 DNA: TGCGCCAGCAGCCAAGCTTGGGACAGGAGTACCGGGGAGCTGTTTTTT
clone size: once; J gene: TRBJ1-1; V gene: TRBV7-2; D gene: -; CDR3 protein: CASSLSGRGTEAFF; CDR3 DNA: TGTGCCAGCAGCTTATCAGGGCGAGGCACTGAAGCTTTCTTT
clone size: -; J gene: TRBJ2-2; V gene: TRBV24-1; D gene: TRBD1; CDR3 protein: CATSDQGTDITGELFF; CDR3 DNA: TGTGCCACCAGTGACCAGGGGACAGATATCACCGGGGAGCTGTTTTTT
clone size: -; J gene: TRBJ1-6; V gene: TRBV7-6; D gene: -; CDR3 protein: CASGQDTTSPLHF; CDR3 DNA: TGTGCCAGCGGCCAGGACACCACGTCACCCCTCCACTTT
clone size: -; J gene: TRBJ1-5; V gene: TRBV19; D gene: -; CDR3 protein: CATKIAGRSNQPQHF; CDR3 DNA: TGTGCCACAAAAATCGCAGGGAGAAGCAATCAGCCCCAGCATTTT
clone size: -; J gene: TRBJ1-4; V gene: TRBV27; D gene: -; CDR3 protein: CASSLSVGASRAFEKLFF; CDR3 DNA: TGTGCCAGCAGTTTATCGGTAGGGGCCTCCCGCGCCTTTGAAAAACTGTTTTTT
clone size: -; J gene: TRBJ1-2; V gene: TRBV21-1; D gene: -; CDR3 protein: CASSLHRGDRNYGYTF; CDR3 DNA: TGTGCCAGCAGCCTACACAGGGGCGACCGCAACTATGGCTACACCTTC
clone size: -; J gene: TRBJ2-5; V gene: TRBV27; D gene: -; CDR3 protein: CASSVRARGETQYF; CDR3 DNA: TGTGCCAGCAGCGTCCGGGCTCGGGGAGAGACCCAGTACTTC
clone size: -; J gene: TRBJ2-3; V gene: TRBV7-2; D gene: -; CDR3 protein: CASSLGLLTDTQYF; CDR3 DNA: TGTGCCAGCAGCTTGGGACTTCTCACAGATACGCAGTATTTT
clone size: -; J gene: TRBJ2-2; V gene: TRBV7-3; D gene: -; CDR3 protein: CASSFPGSGELFF; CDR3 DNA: TGTGCCAGCAGCTTCCCCGGTTCCGGGGAGCTGTTTTTT
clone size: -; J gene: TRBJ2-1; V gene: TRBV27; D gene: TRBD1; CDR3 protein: CASLEQGSAYNEQFF; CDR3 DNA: TGTGCCAGCTTGGAACAGGGGAGCGCCTACAATGAGCAGTTCTTC
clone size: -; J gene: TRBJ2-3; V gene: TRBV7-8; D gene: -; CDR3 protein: CASSLARLQAAQYF; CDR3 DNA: TGTGCCAGCAGCTTAGCAAGACTGCAGGCGGCGCAGTATTTT
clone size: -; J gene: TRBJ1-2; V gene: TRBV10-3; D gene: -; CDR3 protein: CAIPKPGPEHYGYTF; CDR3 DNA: TGTGCCATCCCTAAACCAGGGCCAGAGCACTATGGCTACACCTTC
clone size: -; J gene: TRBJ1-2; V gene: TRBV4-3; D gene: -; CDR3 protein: CASSQGAGDTNYGYTF; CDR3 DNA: TGCGCCAGCAGCCAAGGGGCAGGTGATACTAACTATGGCTACACCTTC
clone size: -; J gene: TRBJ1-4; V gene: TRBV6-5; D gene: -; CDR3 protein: CASTSSGEGEKLFF; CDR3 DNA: TGTGCCAGCACCTCGTCCGGGGAGGGCGAAAAACTGTTTTTT
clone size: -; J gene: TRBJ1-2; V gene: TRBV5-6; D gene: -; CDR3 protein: CASSFGQINYGYTF; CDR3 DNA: TGTGCCAGCAGCTTCGGACAAATAAACTATGGCTACACCTTC
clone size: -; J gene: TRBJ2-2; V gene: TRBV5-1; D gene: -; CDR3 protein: CASSLNVGTGRTGELFF; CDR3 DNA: TGCGCCAGCAGCTTGAACGTTGGTACAGGGAGGACCGGGGAGCTGTTTTTT
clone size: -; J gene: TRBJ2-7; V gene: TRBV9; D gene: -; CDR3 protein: CASSEPSGREQYF; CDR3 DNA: TGTGCCAGCAGCGAGCCTTCGGGGCGAGAGCAGTACTTC
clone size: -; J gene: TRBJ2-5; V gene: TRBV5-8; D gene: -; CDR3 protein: CASSPRFSIQETQYF; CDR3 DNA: TGTGCCAGCAGCCCCCGTTTTTCAATTCAAGAGACCCAGTACTTC
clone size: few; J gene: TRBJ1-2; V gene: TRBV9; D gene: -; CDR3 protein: CASSYDQGNYGYTF; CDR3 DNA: TGTGCCAGCAGCTATGACCAGGGAAACTATGGCTACACCTTC
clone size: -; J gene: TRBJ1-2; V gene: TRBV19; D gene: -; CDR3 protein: CASSISVTNYGYTF; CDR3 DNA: TGTGCCAGTAGTATAAGTGTGACTAACTATGGCTACACCTTC
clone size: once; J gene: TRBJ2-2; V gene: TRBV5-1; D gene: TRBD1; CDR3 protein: CASIPGQAGAGELFF; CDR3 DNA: TGCGCCAGCATTCCTGGACAGGCTGGGGCCGGGGAGCTGTTTTTT
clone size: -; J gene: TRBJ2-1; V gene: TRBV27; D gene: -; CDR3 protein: CASSLWDRNEQFF; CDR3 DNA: TGTGCCAGCAGTCTTTGGGACCGCAATGAGCAGTTCTTC
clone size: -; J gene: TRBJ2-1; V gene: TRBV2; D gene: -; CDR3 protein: CASSETRHNEQFF; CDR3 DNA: TGTGCCAGCAGTGAAACTAGACACAATGAGCAGTTCTTC
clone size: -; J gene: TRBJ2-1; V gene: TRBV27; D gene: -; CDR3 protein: CASSFQRAAENEQFF; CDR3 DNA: TGTGCCAGCAGTTTCCAAAGGGCTGCGGAGAATGAGCAGTTCTTC
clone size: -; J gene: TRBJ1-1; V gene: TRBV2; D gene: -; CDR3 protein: CATRDRGEAFF; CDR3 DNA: TGTGCCACCCGGGACCGAGGTGAAGCTTTCTTT
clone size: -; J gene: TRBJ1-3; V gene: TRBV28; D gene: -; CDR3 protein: CASMGNTIYF; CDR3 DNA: TGTGCCAGCATGGGAAACACCATATATTTT
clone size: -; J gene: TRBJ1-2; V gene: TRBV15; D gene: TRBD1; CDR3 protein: CATSSNRGQVEGYTF; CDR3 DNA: TGTGCCACCTCTTCAAACAGGGGGCAGGTGGAAGGCTACACCTTC
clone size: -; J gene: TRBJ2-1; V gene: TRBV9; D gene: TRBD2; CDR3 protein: CASSPSGRYNEQFF; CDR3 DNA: TGTGCCAGCAGCCCGAGCGGGAGATACAATGAGCAGTTCTTC
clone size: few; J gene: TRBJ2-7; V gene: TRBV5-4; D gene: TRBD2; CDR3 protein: CASSLGEGQYF; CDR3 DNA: TGTGCCAGCAGTCTAGGGGAGGGGCAGTACTTC
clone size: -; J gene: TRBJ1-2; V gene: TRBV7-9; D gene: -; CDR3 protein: CASSYLQGTGPGTVYGYTF; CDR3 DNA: TGTGCCAGCAGCTATCTCCAGGGTACGGGGCCAGGGACGGTTTATGGCTACACCTTC
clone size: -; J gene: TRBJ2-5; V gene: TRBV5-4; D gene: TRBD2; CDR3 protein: CASSFVAGGETQYF; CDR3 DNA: TGTGCCAGCAGCTTTGTAGCGGGGGGTGAGACCCAGTACTTC
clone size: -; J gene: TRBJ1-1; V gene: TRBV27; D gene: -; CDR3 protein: CASSYLGGNTEAFF; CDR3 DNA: TGTGCCAGCAGTTACTTGGGAGGCAACACTGAAGCTTTCTTT
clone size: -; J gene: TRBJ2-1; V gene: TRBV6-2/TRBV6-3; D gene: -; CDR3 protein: CASSWGGREQFF; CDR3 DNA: TGTGCCAGCAGTTGGGGGGGGCGGGAGCAGTTCTTC
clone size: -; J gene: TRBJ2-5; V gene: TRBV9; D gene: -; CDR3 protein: CASSVAGSQETQYF; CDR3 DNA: TGTGCCAGCAGCGTAGCCGGCTCCCAAGAGACCCAGTACTTC
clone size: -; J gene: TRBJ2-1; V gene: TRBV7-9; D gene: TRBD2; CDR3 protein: CASSYGLAGGNEQFF; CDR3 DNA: TGTGCCAGCAGCTACGGACTAGCGGGGGGCAATGAGCAGTTCTTC
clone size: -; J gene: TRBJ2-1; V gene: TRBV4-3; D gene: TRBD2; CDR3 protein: CASSQDAGGYSEQFF; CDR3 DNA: TGCGCCAGCAGCCAAGATGCGGGGGGGTATAGTGAGCAGTTCTTC
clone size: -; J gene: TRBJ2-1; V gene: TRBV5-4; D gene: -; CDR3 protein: CASSQDTRTEEQFF; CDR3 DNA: TGTGCCAGCAGCCAGGATACTAGGACGGAAGAGCAGTTCTTC
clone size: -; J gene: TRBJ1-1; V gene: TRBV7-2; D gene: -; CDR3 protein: CASSVTGVTEAFF; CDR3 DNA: TGTGCCAGCAGCGTCACGGGTGTCACTGAAGCTTTCTTT
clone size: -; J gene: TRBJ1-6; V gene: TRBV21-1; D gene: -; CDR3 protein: CASSNKGRPGSPLHF; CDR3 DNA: TGTGCCAGCAGCAATAAAGGTCGCCCCGGTTCACCCCTCCACTTT
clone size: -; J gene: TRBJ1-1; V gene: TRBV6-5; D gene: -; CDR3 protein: CASSERGLTEAFF; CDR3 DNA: TGTGCCAGCTCGGAGAGGGGGTTAACTGAAGCTTTCTTT